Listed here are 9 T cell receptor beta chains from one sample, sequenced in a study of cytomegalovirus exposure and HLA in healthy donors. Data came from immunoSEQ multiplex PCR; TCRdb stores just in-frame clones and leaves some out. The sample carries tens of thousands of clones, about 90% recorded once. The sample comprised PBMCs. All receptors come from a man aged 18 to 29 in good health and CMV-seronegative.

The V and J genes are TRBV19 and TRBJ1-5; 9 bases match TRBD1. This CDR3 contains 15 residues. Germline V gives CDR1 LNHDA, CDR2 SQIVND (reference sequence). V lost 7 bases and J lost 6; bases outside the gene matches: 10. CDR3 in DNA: TGTGCCAGTAAAACGGGGACAGGGATTAGTCAGCCCCAGCATTTT. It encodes CASKTGTGISQPQHF.

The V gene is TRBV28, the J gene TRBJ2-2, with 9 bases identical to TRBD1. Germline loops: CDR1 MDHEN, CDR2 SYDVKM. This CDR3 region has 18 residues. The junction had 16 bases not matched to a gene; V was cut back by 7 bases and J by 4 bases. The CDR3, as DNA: TGTGCCAGCAAAACGAACAGGGGACAGGGAGTAGGCACCGGGGAGCTGTTTTTT. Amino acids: CASKTNRGQGVGTGELFF.

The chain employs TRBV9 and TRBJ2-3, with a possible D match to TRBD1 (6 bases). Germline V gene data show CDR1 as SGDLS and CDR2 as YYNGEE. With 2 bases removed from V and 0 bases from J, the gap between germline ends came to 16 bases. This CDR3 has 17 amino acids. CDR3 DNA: TGTGCCAGCAGCGTTTGGACAGACCATTCTAGCACAGATACGCAGTATTTT. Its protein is CASSVWTDHSSTDTQYF.

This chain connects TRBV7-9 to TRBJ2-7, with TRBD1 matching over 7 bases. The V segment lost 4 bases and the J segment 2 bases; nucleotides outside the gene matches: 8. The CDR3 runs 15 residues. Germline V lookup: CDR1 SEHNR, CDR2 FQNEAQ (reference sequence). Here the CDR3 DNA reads TGTGCCAGCAGCTCTCCGACAGGGAGAGCCTACGAGCAGTACTTC. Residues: CASSSPTGRAYEQYF.

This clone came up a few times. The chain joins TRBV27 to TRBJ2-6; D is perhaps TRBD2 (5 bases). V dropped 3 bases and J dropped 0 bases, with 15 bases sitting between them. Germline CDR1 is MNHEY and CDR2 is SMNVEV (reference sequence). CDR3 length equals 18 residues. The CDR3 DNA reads TGTGCCAGCAGTTTTCTCACTAGGAGAGGCTCTGGGGCCAACGTCCTGACTTTC. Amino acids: CASSFLTRRGSGANVLTF.

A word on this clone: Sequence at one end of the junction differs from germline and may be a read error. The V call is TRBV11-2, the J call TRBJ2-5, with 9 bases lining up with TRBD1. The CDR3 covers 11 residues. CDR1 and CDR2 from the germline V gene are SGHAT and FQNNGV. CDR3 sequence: CRTGDQETQYF. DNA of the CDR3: TGCAGGACAGGGGACCAAGAGACCCAGTACTTC.

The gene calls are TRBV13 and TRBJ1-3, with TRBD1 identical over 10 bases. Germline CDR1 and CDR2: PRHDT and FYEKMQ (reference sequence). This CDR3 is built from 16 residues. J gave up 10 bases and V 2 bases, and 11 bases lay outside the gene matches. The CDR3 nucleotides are TGTGCCAGCAGCTTAAAAGCCGGGACAGGGGTCGGGACCATATATTTT. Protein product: CASSLKAGTGVGTIYF.

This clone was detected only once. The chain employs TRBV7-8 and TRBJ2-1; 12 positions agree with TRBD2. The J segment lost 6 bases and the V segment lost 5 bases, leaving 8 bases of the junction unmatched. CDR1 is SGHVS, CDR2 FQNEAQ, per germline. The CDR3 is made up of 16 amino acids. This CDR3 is CASSPTLAGGFNEQFF. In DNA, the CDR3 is TGTGCCAGCAGCCCTACACTAGCGGGAGGCTTCAATGAGCAGTTCTTC.

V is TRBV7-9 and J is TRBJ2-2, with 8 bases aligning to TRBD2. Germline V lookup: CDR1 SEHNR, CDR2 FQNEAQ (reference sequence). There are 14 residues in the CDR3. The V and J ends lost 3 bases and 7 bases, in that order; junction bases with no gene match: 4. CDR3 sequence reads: CASSFSGNSGELFF. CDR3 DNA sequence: TGTGCCAGCAGCTTTAGCGGGAATAGCGGGGAGCTGTTTTTT.